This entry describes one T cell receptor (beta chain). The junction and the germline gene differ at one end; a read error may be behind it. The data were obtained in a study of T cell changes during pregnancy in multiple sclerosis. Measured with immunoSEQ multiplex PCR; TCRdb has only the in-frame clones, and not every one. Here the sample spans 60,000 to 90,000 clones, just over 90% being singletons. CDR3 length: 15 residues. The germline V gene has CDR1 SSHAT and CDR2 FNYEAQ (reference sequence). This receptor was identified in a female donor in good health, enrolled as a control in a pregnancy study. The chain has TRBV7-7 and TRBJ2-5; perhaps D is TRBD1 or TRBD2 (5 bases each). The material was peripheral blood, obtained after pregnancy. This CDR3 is CASSLGTAPGETQYF. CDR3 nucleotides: TGTGCTAGCAGCTTAGGGACCGCACCGGGGGAGACCCAGTACTTC.